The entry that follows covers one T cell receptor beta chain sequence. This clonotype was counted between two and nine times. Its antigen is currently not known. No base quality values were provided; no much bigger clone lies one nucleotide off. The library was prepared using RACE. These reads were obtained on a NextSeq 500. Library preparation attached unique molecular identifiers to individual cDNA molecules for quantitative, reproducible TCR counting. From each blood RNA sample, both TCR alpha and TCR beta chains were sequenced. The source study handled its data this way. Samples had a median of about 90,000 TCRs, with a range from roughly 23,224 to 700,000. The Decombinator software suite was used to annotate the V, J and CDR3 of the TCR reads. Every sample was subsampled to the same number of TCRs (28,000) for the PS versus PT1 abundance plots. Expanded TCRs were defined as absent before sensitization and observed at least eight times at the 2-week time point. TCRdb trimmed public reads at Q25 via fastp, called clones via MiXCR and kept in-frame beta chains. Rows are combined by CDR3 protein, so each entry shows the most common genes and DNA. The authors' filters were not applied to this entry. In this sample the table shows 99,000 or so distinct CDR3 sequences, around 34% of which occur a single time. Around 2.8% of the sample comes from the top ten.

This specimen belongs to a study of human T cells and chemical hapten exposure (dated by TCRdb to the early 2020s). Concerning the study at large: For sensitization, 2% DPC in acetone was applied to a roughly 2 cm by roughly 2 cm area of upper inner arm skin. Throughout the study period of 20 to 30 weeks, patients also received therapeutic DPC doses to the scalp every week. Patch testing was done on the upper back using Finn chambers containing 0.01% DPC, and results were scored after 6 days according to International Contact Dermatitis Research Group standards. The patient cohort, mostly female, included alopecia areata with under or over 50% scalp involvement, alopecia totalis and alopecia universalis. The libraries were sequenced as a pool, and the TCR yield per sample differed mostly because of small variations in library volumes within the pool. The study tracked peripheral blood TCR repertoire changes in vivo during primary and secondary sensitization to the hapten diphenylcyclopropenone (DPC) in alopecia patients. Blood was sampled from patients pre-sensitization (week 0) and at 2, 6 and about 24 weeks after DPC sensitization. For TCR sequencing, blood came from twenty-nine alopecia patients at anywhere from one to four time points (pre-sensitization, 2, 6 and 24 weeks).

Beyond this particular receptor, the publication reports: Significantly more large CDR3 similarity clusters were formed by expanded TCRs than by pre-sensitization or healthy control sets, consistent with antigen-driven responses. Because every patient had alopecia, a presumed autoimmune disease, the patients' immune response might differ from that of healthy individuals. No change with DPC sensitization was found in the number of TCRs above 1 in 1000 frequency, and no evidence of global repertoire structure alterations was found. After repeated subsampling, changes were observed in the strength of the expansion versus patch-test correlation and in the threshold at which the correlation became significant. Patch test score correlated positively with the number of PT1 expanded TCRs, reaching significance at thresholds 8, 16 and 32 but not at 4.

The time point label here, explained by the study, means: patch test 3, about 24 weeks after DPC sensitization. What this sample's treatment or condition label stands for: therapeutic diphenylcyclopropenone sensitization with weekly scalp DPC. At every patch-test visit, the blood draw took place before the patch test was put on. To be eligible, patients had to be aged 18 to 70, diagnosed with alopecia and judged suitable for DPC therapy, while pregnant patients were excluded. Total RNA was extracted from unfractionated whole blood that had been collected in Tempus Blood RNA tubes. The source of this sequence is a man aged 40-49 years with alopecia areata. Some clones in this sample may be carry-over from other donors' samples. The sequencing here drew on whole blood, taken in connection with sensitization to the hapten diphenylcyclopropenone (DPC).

The nucleotides are TGTGCCAGCAGCTTAAAGGGACAGGTTAATGACTACACCTTC. Its protein reads: CASSLKGQVNDYTF. This sequence uses TRBV7-2 and TRBJ1-2; 8 central nucleotides agree with TRBD1. Inclusive of the bounding cysteine and phenylalanine, the CDR3 is 14 residues long. The DNA shown is the 42-base CDR3, in frame from base 1. Trimming leaves V shorter by 2 bases and J shorter by 10 bases, with the junction holding 9 bases beyond the gene matches. CDR1 and CDR2 were assigned from the germline V gene as SGHTA and FQGNSA.